This T cell receptor beta chain emerged from a study of CD8+ T cells in alopecia areata. The wider study: Patients in the treated group were given tofacitinib by mouth, 5 to 10 mg twice a day.

Overall study results and limits: Normal skin's resident alphabeta T cells are sequenced alongside lesional scalp T cells. Tofacitinib significantly brought down scalp clonality and expanded CD8+ clones among top 100.

The germline V gene has CDR1 SQVTM and CDR2 ANQGSEA. This CDR3 contains 14 residues. V was trimmed by 5 bases and J by 0 bases, leaving 8 bases between them. A note on this clone: Its antigen is not known.

As for treatment: oral pan-JAK inhibitor, 5-10 mg twice daily. After isolation, RNA underwent reverse transcription to generate cDNA as the sequencing template. Using immunoSEQ multiplex PCR, the repertoire was profiled, and TCRdb retains in-frame clones only, with some absent. The sample lists about 190,000 clones; about 60% were seen once. The source of this sequence is a human donor with alopecia areata. This chain joins TRBV29-1 and TRBJ2-6; tentative D call: TRBD1 (5 bases). The source material was CD4+ T cells sorted from blood, sampled at week 4, from a patient treated with tofacitinib. CDR3 sequence reads: CSVRGGSGANVLTF. The CDR3 DNA follows: TGCAGCGTTAGGGGCGGCTCTGGGGCCAACGTCCTGACTTTC.